Each of the 5 T cell receptor beta chains below was sequenced from the same sample in a study of shared clonotypes between healthy human individuals. Terminally differentiated effector memory CD45RA+ cells were excluded by CCR7 positive selection of CD45RO-negative cells. TCRdb's copy holds only in-frame clones and misses some; the assay was immunoSEQ multiplex PCR. The sample includes 1.5 million to 2.5 million clones, approximately 94% of them seen just once. Material for sequencing was naive CD8+ T cells sorted from blood. The receptors originated from a man between 18 and 29 years old in good health.

This clone occurred once. Other DNA sequences of this sample code for an identical CDR3. CDR3 protein: CASRLQGASYEQYF. The DNA for the CDR3 is TGTGCCAGCAGACTCCAGGGGGCTAGCTACGAGCAGTACTTC. The chain employs TRBV27 and TRBJ2-7; 8 bases agree with TRBD1. With V trimmed by 6 bases and J by 3 bases, 7 bases remained unmatched. CDR1 and CDR2 from the germline V gene are MNHEY and SMNVEV (reference sequence). The CDR3 has 14 residues.

This chain connects TRBV19 to TRBJ2-7; 7 nucleotides align to TRBD1. V shed 5 bases, J shed 3 bases, and the junction held 4 bases outside the gene matches. Germline V gene lookup returns CDR1 LNHDA and CDR2 SQIVND (reference sequence). The CDR3 loop spans 13 amino acids. The CDR3 sequence: CASSFGQDYEQYF. CDR3 in DNA: TGTGCCAGTAGTTTCGGACAGGACTACGAGCAGTACTTC.

CDR3 residues: CASSSGQGGYTF. CDR3 sequence (DNA): TGTGCCAGCAGTTCCGGGCAGGGGGGCTACACCTTC. This sequence joins TRBV6-5 and TRBJ1-2; possible D gene TRBD1, 6 bases. Germline values: CDR1 MNHEY, CDR2 SVGAGI. The V gene lost 4 bases and the J gene lost 8 bases, with 11 bases spanning the gap. This CDR3 has 12 residues.

The chain uses TRBV4-1 and TRBJ2-1; 9 bases line up with TRBD2. This CDR3 has 18 residues. J was trimmed by 9 bases and V by 1 base; bases with no gene match: 16. Germline V lookup: CDR1 MGHRA, CDR2 YSYEKL. For the CDR3, the DNA is TGCGCCAGCAGCCAAGGAGGGTTAGGTTTAGCGGGGGTCGCTGAGCAGTTCTTC. Translated: CASSQGGLGLAGVAEQFF.

This chain links TRBV6-1 with TRBJ2-7, with D perhaps matching TRBD1 (6 bases). CDR1 is MNHNS and CDR2 is SASEGT in the germline V gene. V was pared by 4 bases and J by 1 base, with 11 bases between. The CDR3 consists of 14 residues. For the CDR3, the DNA is TGTGCCAGCAGTGGCCGGGACATTTCCTACGAGCAGTACTTC. It translates to CASSGRDISYEQYF.